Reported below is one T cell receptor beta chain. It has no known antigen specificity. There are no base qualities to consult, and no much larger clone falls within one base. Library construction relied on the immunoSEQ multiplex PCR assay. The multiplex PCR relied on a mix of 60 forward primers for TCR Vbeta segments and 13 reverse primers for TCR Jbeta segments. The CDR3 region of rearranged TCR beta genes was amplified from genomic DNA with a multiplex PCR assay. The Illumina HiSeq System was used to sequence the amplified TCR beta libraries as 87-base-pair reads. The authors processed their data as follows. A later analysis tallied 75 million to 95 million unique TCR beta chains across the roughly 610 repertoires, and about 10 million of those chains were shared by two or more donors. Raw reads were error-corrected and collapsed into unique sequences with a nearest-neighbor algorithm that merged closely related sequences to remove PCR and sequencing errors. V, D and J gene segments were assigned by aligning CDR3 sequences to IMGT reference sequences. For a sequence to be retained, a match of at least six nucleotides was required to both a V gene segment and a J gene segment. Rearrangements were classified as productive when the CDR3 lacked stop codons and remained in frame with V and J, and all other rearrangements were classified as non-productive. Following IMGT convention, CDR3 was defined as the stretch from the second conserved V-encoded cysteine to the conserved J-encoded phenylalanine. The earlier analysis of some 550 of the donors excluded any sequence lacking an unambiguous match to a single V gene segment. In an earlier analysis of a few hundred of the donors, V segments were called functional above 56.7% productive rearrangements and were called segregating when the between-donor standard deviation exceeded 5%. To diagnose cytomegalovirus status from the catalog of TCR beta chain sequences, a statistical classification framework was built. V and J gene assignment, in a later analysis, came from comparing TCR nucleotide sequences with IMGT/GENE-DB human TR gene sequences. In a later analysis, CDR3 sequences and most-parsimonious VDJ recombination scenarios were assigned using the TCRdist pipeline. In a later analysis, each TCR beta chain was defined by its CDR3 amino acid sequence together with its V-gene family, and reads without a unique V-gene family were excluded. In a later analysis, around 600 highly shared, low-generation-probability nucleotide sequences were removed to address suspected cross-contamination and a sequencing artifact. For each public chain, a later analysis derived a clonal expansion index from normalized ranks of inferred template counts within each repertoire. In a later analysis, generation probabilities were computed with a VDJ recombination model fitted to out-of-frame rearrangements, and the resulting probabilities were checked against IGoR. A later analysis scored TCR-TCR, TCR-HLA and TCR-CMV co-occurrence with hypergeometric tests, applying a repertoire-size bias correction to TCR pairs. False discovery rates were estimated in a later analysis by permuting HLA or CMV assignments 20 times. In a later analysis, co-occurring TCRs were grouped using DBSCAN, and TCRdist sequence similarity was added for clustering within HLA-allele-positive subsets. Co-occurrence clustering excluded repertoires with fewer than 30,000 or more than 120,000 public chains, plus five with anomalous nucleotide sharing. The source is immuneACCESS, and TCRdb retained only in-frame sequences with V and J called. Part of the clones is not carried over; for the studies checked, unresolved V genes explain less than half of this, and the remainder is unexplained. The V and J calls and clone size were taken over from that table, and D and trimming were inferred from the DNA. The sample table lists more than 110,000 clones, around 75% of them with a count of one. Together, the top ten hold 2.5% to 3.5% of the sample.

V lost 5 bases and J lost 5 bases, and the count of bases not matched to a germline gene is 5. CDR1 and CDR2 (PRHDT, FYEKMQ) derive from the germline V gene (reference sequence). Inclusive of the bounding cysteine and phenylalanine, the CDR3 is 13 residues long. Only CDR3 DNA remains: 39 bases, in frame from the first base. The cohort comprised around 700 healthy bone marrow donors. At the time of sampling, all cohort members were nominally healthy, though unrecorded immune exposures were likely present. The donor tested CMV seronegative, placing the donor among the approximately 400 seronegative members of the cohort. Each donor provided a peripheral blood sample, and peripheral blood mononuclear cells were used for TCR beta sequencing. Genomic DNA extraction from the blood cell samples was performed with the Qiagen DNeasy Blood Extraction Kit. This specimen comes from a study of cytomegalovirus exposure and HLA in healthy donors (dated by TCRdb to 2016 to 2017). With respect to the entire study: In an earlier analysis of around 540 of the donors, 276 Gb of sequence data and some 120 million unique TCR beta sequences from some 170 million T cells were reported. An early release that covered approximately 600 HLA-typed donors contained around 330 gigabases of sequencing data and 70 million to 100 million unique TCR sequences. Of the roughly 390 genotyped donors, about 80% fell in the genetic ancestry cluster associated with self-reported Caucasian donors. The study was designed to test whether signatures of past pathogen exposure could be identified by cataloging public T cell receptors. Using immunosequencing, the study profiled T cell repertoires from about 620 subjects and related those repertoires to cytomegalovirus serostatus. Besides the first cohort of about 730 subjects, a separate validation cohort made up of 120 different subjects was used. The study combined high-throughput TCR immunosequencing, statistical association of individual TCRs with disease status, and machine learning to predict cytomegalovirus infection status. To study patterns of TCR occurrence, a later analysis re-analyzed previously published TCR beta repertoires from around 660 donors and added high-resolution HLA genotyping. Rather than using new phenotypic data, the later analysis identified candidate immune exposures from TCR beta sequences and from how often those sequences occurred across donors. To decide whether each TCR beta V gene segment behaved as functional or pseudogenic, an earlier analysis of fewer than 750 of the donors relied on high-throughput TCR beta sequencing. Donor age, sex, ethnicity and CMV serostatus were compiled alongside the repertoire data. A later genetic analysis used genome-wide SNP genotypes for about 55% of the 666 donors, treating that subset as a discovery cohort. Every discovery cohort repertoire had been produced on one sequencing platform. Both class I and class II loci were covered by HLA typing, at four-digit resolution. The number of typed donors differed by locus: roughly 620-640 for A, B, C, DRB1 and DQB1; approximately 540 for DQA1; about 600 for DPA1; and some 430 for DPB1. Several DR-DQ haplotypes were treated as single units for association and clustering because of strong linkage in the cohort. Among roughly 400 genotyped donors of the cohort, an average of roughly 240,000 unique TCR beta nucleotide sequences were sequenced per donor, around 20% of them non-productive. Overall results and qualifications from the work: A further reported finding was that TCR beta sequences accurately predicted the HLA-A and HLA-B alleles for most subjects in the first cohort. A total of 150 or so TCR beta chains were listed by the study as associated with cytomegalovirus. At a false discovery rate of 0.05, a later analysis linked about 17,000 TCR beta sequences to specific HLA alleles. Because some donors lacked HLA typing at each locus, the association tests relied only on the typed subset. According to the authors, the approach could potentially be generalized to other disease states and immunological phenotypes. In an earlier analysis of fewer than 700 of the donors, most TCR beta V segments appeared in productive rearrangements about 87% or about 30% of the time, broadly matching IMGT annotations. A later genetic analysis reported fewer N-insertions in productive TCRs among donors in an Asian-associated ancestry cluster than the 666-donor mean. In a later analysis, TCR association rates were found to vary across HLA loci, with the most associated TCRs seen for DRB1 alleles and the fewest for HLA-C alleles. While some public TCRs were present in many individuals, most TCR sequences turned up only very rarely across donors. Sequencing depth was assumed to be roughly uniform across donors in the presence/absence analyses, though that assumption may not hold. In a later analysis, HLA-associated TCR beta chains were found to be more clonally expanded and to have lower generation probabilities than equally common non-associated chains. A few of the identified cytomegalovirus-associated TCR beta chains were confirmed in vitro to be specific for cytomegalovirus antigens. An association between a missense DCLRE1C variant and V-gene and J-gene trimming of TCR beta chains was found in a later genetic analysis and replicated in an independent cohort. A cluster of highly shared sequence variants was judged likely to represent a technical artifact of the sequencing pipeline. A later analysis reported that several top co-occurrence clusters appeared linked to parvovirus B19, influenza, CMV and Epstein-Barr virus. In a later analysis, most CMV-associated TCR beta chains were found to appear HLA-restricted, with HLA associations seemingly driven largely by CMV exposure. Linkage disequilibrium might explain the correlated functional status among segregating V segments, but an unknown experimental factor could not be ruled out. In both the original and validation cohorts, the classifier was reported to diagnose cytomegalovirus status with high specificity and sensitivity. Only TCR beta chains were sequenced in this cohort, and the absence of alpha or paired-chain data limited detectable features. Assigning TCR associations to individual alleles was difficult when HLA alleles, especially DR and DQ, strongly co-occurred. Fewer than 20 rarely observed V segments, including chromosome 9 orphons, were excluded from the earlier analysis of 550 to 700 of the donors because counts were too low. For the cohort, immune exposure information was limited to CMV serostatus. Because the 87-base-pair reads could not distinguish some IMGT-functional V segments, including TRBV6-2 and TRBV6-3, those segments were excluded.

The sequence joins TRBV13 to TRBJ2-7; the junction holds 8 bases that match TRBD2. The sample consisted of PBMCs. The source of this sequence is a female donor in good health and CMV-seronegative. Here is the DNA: TGTGCCAGCAGCACGGGACTAGACCACGAGCAGTACTTC. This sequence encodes CASSTGLDHEQYF.